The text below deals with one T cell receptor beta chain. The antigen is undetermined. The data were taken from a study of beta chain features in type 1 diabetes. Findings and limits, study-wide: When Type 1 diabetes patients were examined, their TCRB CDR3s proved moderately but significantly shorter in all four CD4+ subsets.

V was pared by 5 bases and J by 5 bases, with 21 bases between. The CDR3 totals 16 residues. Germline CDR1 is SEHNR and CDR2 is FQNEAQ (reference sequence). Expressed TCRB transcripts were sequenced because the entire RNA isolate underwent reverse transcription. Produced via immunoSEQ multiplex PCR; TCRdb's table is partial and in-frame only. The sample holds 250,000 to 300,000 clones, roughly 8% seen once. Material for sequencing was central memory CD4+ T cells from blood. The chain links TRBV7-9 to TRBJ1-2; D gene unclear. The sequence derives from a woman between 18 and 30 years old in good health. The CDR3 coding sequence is TGTGCCAGCAGCCCGACCCATGCTCGGCAGCTGTATGGCTACACCTTC. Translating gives CASSPTHARQLYGYTF.